This T cell receptor beta chain was recovered during a study of CD8+ T cells in alopecia areata. Study summary: Administration of oral tofacitinib to treated patients was at 5 to 10 mg twice daily.

Points from the study as a whole: Scalp and blood samples kept many expanded lesional clones throughout tofacitinib. Only a single nonresponder existed, so baseline CD8+ expansion links stay unclear.

The V gene's germline CDR1 is LGHNA and CDR2 YSLEER. With 1 base removed from V and 4 bases from J, the gap between germline ends came to 10 bases. The CDR3 length is 14 residues. cDNA serving as the sequencing template came from extracted, reverse transcribed RNA. The method was immunoSEQ multiplex PCR; TCRdb's version includes in-frame clones alone and lacks a portion of them. The table includes hundreds of thousands of clones, 66% detected once. This clone was seen only a few times. The antigen is unknown. Treatment of the sample: oral pan-JAK inhibitor, 5-10 mg twice daily. The sequence was collected from a human donor with alopecia areata. The material was CD4+ T cells sorted from blood, obtained at week 44, from a patient treated with tofacitinib. V is TRBV4-3 and J is TRBJ2-5; D uncertain. CDR3 sequence reads: CASSQGVGRETQYF. For the CDR3, the DNA is TGCGCCAGCAGCCAAGGGGTAGGACGAGAGACCCAGTACTTC.